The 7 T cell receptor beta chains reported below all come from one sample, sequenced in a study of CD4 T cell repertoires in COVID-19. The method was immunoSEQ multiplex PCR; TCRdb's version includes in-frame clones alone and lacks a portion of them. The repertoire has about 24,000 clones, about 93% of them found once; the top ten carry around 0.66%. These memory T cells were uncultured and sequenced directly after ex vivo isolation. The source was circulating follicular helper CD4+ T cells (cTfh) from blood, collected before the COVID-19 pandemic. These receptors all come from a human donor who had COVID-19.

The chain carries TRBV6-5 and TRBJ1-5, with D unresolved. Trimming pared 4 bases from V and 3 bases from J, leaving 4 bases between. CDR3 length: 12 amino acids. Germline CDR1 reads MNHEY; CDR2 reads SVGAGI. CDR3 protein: CASSSTNQPQHF. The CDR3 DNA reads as TGTGCCAGCAGTTCTACCAATCAGCCCCAGCATTTT.

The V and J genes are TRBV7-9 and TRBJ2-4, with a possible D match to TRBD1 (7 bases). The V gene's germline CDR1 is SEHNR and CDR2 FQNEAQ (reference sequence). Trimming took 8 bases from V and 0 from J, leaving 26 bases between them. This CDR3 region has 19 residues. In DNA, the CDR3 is TGTGCCAGCGCATTTTACCTAGGGGGCCGGGGACTAGCCAAAAACATTCAGTACTTC. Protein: CASAFYLGGRGLAKNIQYF.

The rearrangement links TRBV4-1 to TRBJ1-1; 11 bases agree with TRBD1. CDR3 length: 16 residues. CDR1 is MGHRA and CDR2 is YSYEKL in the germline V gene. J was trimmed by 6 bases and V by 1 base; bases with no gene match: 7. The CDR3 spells CASSQAMGQGGPEAFF. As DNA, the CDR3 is TGCGCCAGCAGCCAAGCGATGGGACAGGGGGGCCCTGAAGCTTTCTTT.

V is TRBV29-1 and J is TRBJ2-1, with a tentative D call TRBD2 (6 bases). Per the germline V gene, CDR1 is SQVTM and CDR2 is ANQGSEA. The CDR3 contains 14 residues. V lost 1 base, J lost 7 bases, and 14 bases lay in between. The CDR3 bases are TGCAGCGTTGAAGCGAGCGGGCTCTGGAATGAGCAGTTCTTC. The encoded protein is CSVEASGLWNEQFF.

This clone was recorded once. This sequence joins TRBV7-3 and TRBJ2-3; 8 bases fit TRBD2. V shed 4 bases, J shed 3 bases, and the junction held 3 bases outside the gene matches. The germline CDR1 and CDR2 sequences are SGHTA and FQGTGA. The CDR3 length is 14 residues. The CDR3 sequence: CASSSRGGTDTQYF. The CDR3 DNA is TGTGCCAGCAGCTCACGGGGGGGGACAGATACGCAGTATTTT.

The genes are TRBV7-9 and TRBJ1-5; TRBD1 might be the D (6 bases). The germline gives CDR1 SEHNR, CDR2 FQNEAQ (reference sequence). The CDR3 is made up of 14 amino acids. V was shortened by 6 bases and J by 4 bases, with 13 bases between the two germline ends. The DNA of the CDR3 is TGTGCCAGCAGTGCCGGGACAAATAATCAGCCCCAGCATTTT. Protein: CASSAGTNNQPQHF.

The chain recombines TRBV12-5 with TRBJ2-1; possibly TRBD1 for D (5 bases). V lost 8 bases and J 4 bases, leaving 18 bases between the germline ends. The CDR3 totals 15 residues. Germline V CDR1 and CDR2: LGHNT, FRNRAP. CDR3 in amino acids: CASKIRDSAYNEQFF. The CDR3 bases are TGTGCTAGTAAAATCCGAGACAGTGCGTACAATGAGCAGTTCTTC.